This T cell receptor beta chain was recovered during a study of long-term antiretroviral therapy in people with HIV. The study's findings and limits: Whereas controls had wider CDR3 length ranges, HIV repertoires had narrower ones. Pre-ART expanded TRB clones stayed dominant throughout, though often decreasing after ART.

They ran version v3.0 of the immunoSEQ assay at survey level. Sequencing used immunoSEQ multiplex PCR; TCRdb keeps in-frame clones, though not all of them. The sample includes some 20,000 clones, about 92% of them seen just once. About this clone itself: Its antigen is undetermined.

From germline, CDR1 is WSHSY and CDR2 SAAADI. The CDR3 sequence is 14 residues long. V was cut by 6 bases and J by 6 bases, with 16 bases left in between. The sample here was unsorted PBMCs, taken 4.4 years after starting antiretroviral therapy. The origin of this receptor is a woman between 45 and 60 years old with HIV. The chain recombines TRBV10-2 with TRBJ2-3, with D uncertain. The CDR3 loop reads CASRVGLLRDTQYF. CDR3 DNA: TGCGCCAGCAGGGTAGGGCTACTTCGGGATACGCAGTATTTT.